These 20 T cell receptor beta chains share one sample of origin, sequenced in a study of blood T cell repertoires in COVID-19. Libraries were prepared by immunoSEQ multiplex PCR; TCRdb keeps only in-frame clonotypes and omits some of them. Counted here are 150,000 to 200,000 clones, roughly nine tenths occurring once; the ten biggest clones make up about 7%. The source material was peripheral blood. Receptors originate from a woman older than 75 in a cohort sampled during active or convalescent COVID-19.

This clone was observed a few times. J is TRBJ2-1 and V is TRBV19; D may be TRBD1 (5 bases). Trimming shortened V by 2 bases and J by 1 base, and 9 bases separated the two germline ends. There are 15 residues in the CDR3. Germline CDR1 LNHDA, CDR2 SQIVND (reference sequence). CDR3 loop: CASSIFTGSYNEQFF. CDR3 in DNA: TGTGCCAGTAGTATATTCACAGGTTCCTACAATGAGCAGTTCTTC.

The V and J genes are TRBV30 and TRBJ2-7, with D maybe TRBD2 (6 bases). The V end lost 0 bases, the J end lost 2 bases, and 8 bases lay between the germline ends. The CDR3 totals 13 residues. CDR1 is GTSNPN and CDR2 is SVGIG in the germline V gene (reference sequence). CDR3: CAWSVGGAYEQYF. For the CDR3, the DNA is TGTGCCTGGAGTGTGGGGGGAGCCTACGAGCAGTACTTC.

The rearrangement uses TRBV7-9 and TRBJ1-2; D is undetermined. V lost 2 bases, J lost 5 bases, and 15 bases lay in between. Germline CDR1 reads SEHNR; CDR2 reads FQNEAQ (reference sequence). The CDR3 loop spans 15 amino acids. Here the CDR3 reads CASSLRSLLSYGYTF. In nucleotides, the CDR3 is TGTGCCAGCAGCTTAAGATCGCTTCTATCATATGGCTACACCTTC.

The chain has TRBV28 and TRBJ2-7; D unresolved. The CDR3 has 12 residues. V was clipped by 2 bases and J by 7 bases, with 9 bases between them. Per germline, CDR1 MDHEN and CDR2 SYDVKM. The CDR3 bases are TGTGCCAGCAGTTTACCCCCCCAAGAGCAGTACTTC. This encodes CASSLPPQEQYF.

The chain employs TRBV4-3 and TRBJ1-1, with D uncertain. V dropped 0 bases and J dropped 3 bases, with 8 bases sitting between them. The CDR3 contains 14 residues. Germline V gene lookup returns CDR1 LGHNA and CDR2 YSLEER. As DNA, the CDR3 is TGCGCCAGCAGCCAAGACCAACGGGACACTGAAGCTTTCTTT. Translated: CASSQDQRDTEAFF.

The chain carries TRBV7-9 and TRBJ1-5, with a tentative D call TRBD1 (5 bases). The CDR3 extends over 13 amino acids. V dropped 2 bases and J dropped 4 bases, with 6 bases sitting between them. CDR1 is SEHNR, CDR2 FQNEAQ, per germline (reference sequence). The CDR3 reads CASSLQGNQPQHF. CDR3 nucleotide sequence: TGTGCCAGCAGCTTACAGGGAAATCAGCCCCAGCATTTT.

The V and J genes are TRBV6-5 and TRBJ1-2, with TRBD1 as a possible D gene (5 bases). In germline, CDR1 is MNHEY, CDR2 SVGAGI. Trimming cost V 3 bases and J 7 bases, with 21 bases left between them. This CDR3 is built from 16 residues. For the CDR3, the DNA is TGTGCCAGCAGTTATGACCTCGCAGGGCCGGATGCTGGCTACACCTTC. Translation: CASSYDLAGPDAGYTF.

This clone was counted only a few times. This CDR3 is CASRGAFSGGYTF. The CDR3 bases are TGTGCCAGCAGGGGGGCTTTTAGTGGTGGCTACACCTTC. The J gene is TRBJ1-2, the V gene TRBV2; perhaps TRBD1 as D (6 bases). Deletions cut 6 bases from V and 7 bases from J, with 15 bases between. The germline V gene encodes CDR1 SNHLY and CDR2 FYNNEI. The CDR3 extends over 13 amino acids.

The V and J genes are TRBV6-4 and TRBJ2-2; D possibly corresponds to TRBD2 (7 bases). In germline, CDR1 is MRHNA, CDR2 SNTAGT. The CDR3 loop spans 14 amino acids. With 5 bases removed from V and 6 bases from J, the gap between germline ends came to 13 bases. The CDR3 here is CASSNQGGAGELFF. CDR3 DNA sequence: TGTGCCAGCAGTAACCAAGGGGGGGCCGGGGAGCTGTTTTTT.

The chain couples TRBV14 to TRBJ2-7, with D maybe TRBD1 (6 bases). Between the trimmed V and J ends, which lost 3 bases and 4 bases, there was a span of 10 bases. Looked up from germline, CDR1 is SGHDN and CDR2 is FVKESK. This CDR3 is built from 13 residues. CDR3 loop: CASSQITGYEQYV. Here the CDR3 DNA reads TGTGCCAGCAGCCAGATTACAGGGTACGAGCAGTACGTC.

The rearrangement links TRBV14 to TRBJ1-6, with 7 nucleotides matching TRBD1. With 4 bases clipped from V and 6 bases from J, the junction kept 6 bases outside the gene matches. Germline CDR1 and CDR2: SGHDN and FVKESK. The CDR3 contains 15 residues. CDR3 in amino acids: CASSPTGSGNSPLHF. CDR3 coding DNA: TGTGCCAGCAGCCCGACAGGGTCGGGTAATTCACCCCTCCACTTT.

The genes are TRBV2 and TRBJ1-2; D gene uncertain. The CDR3 is 14 amino acids. Between the trimmed V and J ends, which lost 9 bases and 2 bases, there was a span of 16 bases. Germline V CDR1 and CDR2: SNHLY, FYNNEI. For the CDR3, the DNA is TGTGCCAGTCCGCCGGGAGGAGGGAACTATGGCTACACCTTC. This codes for CASPPGGGNYGYTF.

V gene TRBV6-5 combines with J gene TRBJ1-6; tentatively, D is TRBD1 (5 bases). V was shortened by 0 bases and J by 9 bases, with 6 bases between the two germline ends. The length of the CDR3 is 13 residues. CDR1 and CDR2 from the germline V gene are MNHEY and SVGAGI. In DNA, the CDR3 is TGTGCCAGCAGTTACTCGACAGTTTCACCCCTCCACTTT. This codes for CASSYSTVSPLHF.

V is TRBV7-2 and J is TRBJ2-5, with a tentative D call TRBD2 (5 bases). V was pared by 1 base and J by 5 bases, with 14 bases between. The germline gives CDR1 SGHTA, CDR2 FQGNSA. CDR3 length equals 15 residues. The CDR3, as DNA: TGTGCCAGCAGCTTAGTTCTAGCAGCCTCGGAGACCCAGTACTTC. Translated, it gives CASSLVLAASETQYF.

The chain couples TRBV6-5 to TRBJ1-1, with 7 nucleotides matching TRBD1. Germline loops: CDR1 MNHEY, CDR2 SVGAGI. The V and J ends lost 4 bases and 9 bases, in that order; junction bases with no gene match: 2. CDR3 length: 11 amino acids. CDR3 sequence: CASSLGQKAFF. CDR3 nucleotide sequence: TGTGCCAGCAGTTTGGGACAGAAAGCTTTCTTT.

The V call is TRBV6-5, the J call TRBJ1-6; possibly TRBD1 for D (6 bases). V lost 2 bases and J lost 9, with 14 bases in between. This CDR3 is built from 15 residues. Germline values: CDR1 MNHEY, CDR2 SVGAGI. CDR3 DNA sequence: TGTGCCAGCAGTTACGGATGGGACATGTCTTCACCCCTCCACTTT. This codes for CASSYGWDMSSPLHF.

The CDR3 here is CASSLQGAGNTIYF. For the CDR3, the DNA is TGTGCCAGCAGCCTACAGGGGGCAGGAAACACCATATATTTT. This chain links TRBV6-5 with TRBJ1-3, with 9 bases fitting TRBD1. Germline V gene sequence: CDR1 MNHEY, CDR2 SVGAGI. V lost 6 bases and J lost 4; bases outside the gene matches: 4. The CDR3 runs to 14 residues.

The chain has TRBV18 and TRBJ2-3, with TRBD2 as a possible D gene (6 bases). V was trimmed by 2 bases and J by 0 bases, leaving 18 bases between them. CDR1 is KGHSH and CDR2 is LQKENI in the germline V gene. The length of the CDR3 is 18 residues. CDR3 protein: CASSPERLGSFSTDTQYF. For the CDR3, the DNA is TGTGCCAGCTCACCAGAGAGACTAGGGTCTTTTAGCACAGATACGCAGTATTTT.

This rearrangement joins TRBV7-9 to TRBJ2-5, with no clear D. Between the trimmed V and J ends, which lost 5 bases and 1 base, there was a span of 8 bases. The germline gives CDR1 SEHNR, CDR2 FQNEAQ (reference sequence). This CDR3 has 13 residues. The CDR3 coding sequence is TGTGCCAGCAGCCCTTACAGCCAAGAGACCCAGTACTTC. Translation: CASSPYSQETQYF. Together with reference TRBV7-9 and TRBJ2-5, the CDR3 gives the full variable domain: DTGVSQNPRHKITKRGQNVTFRCDPISEHNRLYWYRQTLGQGPEFLTYFQNEAQLEKSRLLSDRFSAERPKGSFSTLEIQRTEQGDSAMYLCASSPYSQETQYFGPGTRLLVL.

CDR3 sequence (DNA): TGTGCCAGCAGTGACCCCCGGCGGGGCCTACTCACAGATACGCAGTATTTT. Translation: CASSDPRRGLLTDTQYF. The chain is built from TRBV25-1 and TRBJ2-3; possibly TRBD2 for D (6 bases). The germline V and J ends were trimmed by 3 bases and 2 bases, with 18 bases remaining between them. Germline CDR1 is MGHDK and CDR2 is SYGVNS. The CDR3 consists of 17 residues. The full variable domain, completed using reference TRBV25-1 and TRBJ2-3, is EADIYQTPRYLVIGTGKKITLECSQTMGHDKMYWYQQDPGMELHLIHYSYGVNSTEKGDLSSESTVSRIRTEHFPLTLESARPSHTSQYLCASSDPRRGLLTDTQYFGPGTRLTVL.